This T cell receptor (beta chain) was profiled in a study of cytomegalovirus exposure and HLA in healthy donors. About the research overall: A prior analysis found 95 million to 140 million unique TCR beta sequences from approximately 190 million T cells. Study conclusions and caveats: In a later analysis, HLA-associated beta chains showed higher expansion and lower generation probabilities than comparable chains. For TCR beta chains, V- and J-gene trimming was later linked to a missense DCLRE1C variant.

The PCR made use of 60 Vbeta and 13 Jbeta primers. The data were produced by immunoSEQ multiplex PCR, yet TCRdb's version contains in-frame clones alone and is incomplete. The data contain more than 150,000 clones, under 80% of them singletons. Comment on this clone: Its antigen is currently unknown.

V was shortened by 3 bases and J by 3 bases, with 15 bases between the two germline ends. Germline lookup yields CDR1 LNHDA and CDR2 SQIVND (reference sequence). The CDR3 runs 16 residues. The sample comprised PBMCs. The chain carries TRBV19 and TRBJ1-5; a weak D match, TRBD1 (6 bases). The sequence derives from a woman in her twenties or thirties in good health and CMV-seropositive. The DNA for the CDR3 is TGTGCCAGTAGTATTCGGACAGACACTAACAATCAGCCCCAGCATTTT. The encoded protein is CASSIRTDTNNQPQHF.